This entry describes one TCR beta chain. Its antigen is still unknown. This specimen comes from a study of shared clonotypes between healthy human individuals. Findings and caveats of the study: Estimated clonotype richness was generally higher in naive than memory subsets. Around 5% was the fraction of naive CD4 clonotypes found shared across a few donors. Clonotype sharing levels among donors were expected to vary with sequencing depth.

Genomic DNA (from each subset) was split evenly across several immunoSEQ plates. Produced via immunoSEQ multiplex PCR; TCRdb's table is partial and in-frame only. The sample lists about 2.4 million clones, 93% occurring once. This CDR3 contains 14 residues. With 5 bases removed from V and 1 base from J, the gap between germline ends came to 11 bases. Per the germline V gene, CDR1 is SNHLY and CDR2 is FYNNEI. The TCR comes from a young man in good health. Some clones in this sample may be carry-over from other donors' samples. The sequenced sample was naive CD4+ T cells from PBMCs. Sample subset: CD45RA+ positively selected. This chain joins TRBV2 and TRBJ2-5; tentatively, D is TRBD1 (6 bases). This CDR3 reads CASSSSRGQETQYF. DNA for the CDR3: TGTGCCAGCAGTTCCTCCAGGGGCCAAGAGACCCAGTACTTC.